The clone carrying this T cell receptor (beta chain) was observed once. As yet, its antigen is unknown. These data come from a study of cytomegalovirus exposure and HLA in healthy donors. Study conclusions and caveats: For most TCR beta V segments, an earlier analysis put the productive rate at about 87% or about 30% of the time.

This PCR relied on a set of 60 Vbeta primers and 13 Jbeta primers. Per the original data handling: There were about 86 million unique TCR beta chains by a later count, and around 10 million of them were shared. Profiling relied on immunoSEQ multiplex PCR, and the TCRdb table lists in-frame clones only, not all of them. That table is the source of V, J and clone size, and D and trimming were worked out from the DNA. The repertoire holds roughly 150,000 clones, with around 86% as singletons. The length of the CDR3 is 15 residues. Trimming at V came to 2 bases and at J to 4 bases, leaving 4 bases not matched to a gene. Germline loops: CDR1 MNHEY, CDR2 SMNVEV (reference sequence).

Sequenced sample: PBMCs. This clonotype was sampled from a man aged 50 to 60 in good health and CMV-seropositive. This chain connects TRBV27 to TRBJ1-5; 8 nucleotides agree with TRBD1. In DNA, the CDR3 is TGTGCCAGCAGTTTAGGCAGGGGGCCGAATCAGCCCCAGCATTTT. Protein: CASSLGRGPNQPQHF.